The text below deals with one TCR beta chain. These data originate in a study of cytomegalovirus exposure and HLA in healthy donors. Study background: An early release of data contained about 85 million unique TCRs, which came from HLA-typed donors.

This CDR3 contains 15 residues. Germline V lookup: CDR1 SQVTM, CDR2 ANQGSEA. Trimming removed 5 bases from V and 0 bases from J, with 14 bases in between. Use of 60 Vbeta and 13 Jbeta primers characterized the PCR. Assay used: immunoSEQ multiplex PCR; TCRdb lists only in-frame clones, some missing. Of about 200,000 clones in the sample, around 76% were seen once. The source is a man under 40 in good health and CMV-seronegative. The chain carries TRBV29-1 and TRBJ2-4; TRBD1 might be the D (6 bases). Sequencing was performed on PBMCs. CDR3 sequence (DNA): TGCAGCGTTAGACCAGGGGTAATAGCCAAAAACATTCAGTACTTC. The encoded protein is CSVRPGVIAKNIQYF.